A single sample gave rise to the 8 T cell receptor beta chains below, sequenced in a study of PD-1 blockade in classical Hodgkin lymphoma. Each and every patient relapsed after autologous stem cell transplantation, and patients got differing brentuximab vedotin exposure. Profiled with immunoSEQ multiplex PCR; TCRdb holds only in-frame clones, not every one. The table shows some 100,000 clones, with about nine tenths occurring only once. The sample here was peripheral blood mononuclear cells (PBMCs), taken at baseline. These TCRs come from a human donor with classical Hodgkin lymphoma.

This clone occurred once. The gene calls are TRBV10-3 and TRBJ2-7, with D possibly TRBD1 on 6 matching bases. The V gene lost 8 bases and the J gene lost 0 bases, with 14 bases spanning the gap. Germline CDR1 reads ENHRY; CDR2 reads SYGVKD. The CDR3 extends over 14 amino acids. The CDR3 DNA follows: TGTGCCATCGGCGTCACAGGGTACTCCTACGAGCAGTACTTC. It encodes CAIGVTGYSYEQYF.

This clone was seen only once. This chain joins TRBV5-1 and TRBJ1-5; the match to TRBD1 covers 8 bases. Germline loops: CDR1 SGHRS, CDR2 YFSETQ. The CDR3 runs 16 residues. V shed 4 bases and J 0 bases; nucleotides not matched to a gene: 6. The CDR3 nucleotides are TGCGCCAGCAGCCCGACGACAGGGGATAGCAATCAGCCCCAGCATTTT. The encoded protein is CASSPTTGDSNQPQHF.

Notes on this clone: No DNA is shown, since the ends of the CDR3 on it are uncertain; the CDR3 is the one TCRdb lists. The V call is TRBV20-1, the J call TRBJ1-2. The CDR3 is made up of 8 amino acids, end residues included. Looked up from germline, CDR1 is DFQATT and CDR2 is SNEGSKA (reference sequence). The CDR3 loop reads CRVAEGSF.

This chain uses TRBV29-1 with TRBJ1-2, with a possible D match to TRBD1 (6 bases). Germline CDR1 SQVTM, CDR2 ANQGSEA. The CDR3 covers 13 residues. Trimming removed 4 bases at V and 2 bases at J, with 11 bases between. The CDR3 spells CSVGDIRNYGYTF. The CDR3 DNA sequence: TGCAGCGTTGGGGACATCAGAAACTATGGCTACACCTTC.

V is TRBV15 and J is TRBJ2-7; 12 positions match TRBD1. Germline assignment: CDR1 LNHNV and CDR2 YYDKDF (reference sequence). There are 14 residues in the CDR3. V gave up 9 bases and J gave up 7 bases; unmatched junction bases: 10. The CDR3 DNA reads as TGTGCCACGGGGATAGGGACAGGGGGCGAAGAGCAGTACTTC. Translating it yields CATGIGTGGEEQYF.

The DNA of the CDR3 is TGTGCCAGCAGTTACGTCGGGACAGGGGAGCTGTTTTTT. Amino acid sequence: CASSYVGTGELFF. The chain carries TRBV27 and TRBJ2-2, with D perhaps TRBD1 (6 bases). The CDR3 is 13 residues long. V was pared by 4 bases and J by 8 bases, with 11 bases between. Germline V gives CDR1 MNHEY, CDR2 SMNVEV (reference sequence).

V gene TRBV28 combines with J gene TRBJ2-7, with TRBD2 matching 10 bases. Trimming took 4 bases from V and 3 from J; bases not matched to a gene: 12. The CDR3 contains 17 residues. CDR1 MDHEN and CDR2 SYDVKM come from the germline V gene. CDR3 sequence reads: CASSWEKAGGRGYEQYF. As DNA, the CDR3 is TGTGCCAGCAGTTGGGAAAAAGCGGGAGGGCGGGGCTACGAGCAGTACTTC.

V and J are TRBV7-2 and TRBJ2-4; TRBD2 matches 9 bases. CDR3 length equals 16 residues. Per the germline V gene, CDR1 is SGHTA and CDR2 is FQGNSA. The trim removed 0 bases at V and 6 bases at J, leaving 6 bases unmatched. The CDR3 loop is CASSLAPIAGANIQYF. In DNA form, the CDR3 reads TGTGCCAGCAGCTTAGCGCCCATAGCGGGGGCAAACATTCAGTACTTC.